The 15 T cell receptor beta chains in this list originate from one sample, sequenced in a study of T cells after yellow fever vaccination (dated by TCRdb to the late 2010s). This specimen's treatment or condition label, per the study, means: live attenuated yellow fever vaccine strain. Libraries were prepared through 5' RACE. Instrument on record: Illumina NovaSeq 6000. TCRdb itself trimmed the public reads at Q25 with fastp, ran MiXCR and retained productive beta chains. Each CDR3 protein gets just one entry, which takes the most common genes and DNA from the rows behind it. In this sample the table shows a few hundred thousand distinct CDR3 sequences, approximately 5.2% of which occur a single time. Less than 3.5% of the sample goes to the ten largest clones. The sample consisted of CD4+ T cells sorted from PBMCs, taken on the day of the yellow fever booster vaccination. The receptors here all came from a man between 18 and 29 years old who received the YFV17D yellow fever vaccine.

This clonotype has a count of ten or more. The V gene is TRBV5-1, the J gene TRBJ2-3; 11 nucleotides line up with TRBD1. Germline V lookup: CDR1 SGHRS, CDR2 YFSETQ. There are 15 residues in the CDR3. V lost 0 bases, J lost 5 bases, and 2 bases stayed unmatched. The CDR3 region has the DNA TGCGCCAGCAGCTTGGCCGGGACAGGGGGAGATACGCAGTATTTT. Protein sequence: CASSLAGTGGDTQYF.

The chain has TRBV6-6 and TRBJ1-2; 7 bases align to TRBD1. V lost 5 bases to trimming and J lost 2 bases; unmatched junction nucleotides: 5. This CDR3 is 14 amino acids long. In germline, CDR1 is MNHNY, CDR2 SVGAGI (reference sequence). CDR3 coding DNA: TGTGCCAGCAGTAACCTGGGACAGAACTATGGCTACACCTTC. Its translation is CASSNLGQNYGYTF.

At least ten counts were recorded for this clonotype. The DNA for the CDR3 is TGTGCCAGCAGCCTACGAAACTCGAACACTGAAGCTTTCTTT. Protein product: CASSLRNSNTEAFF. This chain joins TRBV7-2 and TRBJ1-1; D unresolved. The CDR3 runs 14 residues. CDR1 is SGHTA, CDR2 FQGNSA, per germline. The V end was cut by 5 bases, the J end by 1 base, with 11 bases between. The full variable domain, its missing parts supplied by reference TRBV7-2 and TRBJ1-1, is GAGVSQSPSNKVTEKGKDVELRCDPISGHTALYWYRQSLGQGLEFLIYFQGNSAPDKSGLPSDRFSAERTGGSVSTLTIQRTQQEDSAVYLCASSLRNSNTEAFFGQGTRLTVV.

The table lists this clonotype with a few counts. The V gene is TRBV7-3, the J gene TRBJ2-1, with D perhaps matching TRBD1 (6 bases). Germline values: CDR1 SGHTA, CDR2 FQGTGA. CDR3 length: 18 amino acids. V shed 5 bases and J shed 2 bases, with 22 bases lying between them. This CDR3 is CASSPGARGPRAYNEQFF. The CDR3 DNA is TGTGCCAGCAGCCCCGGGGCCAGGGGCCCCAGGGCCTACAATGAGCAGTTCTTC.

This clonotype was counted a few times. In nucleotides, the CDR3 is TGCGCCAGCAGCCAACAGCAAATCCAAGAGACCCAGTACTTC. Its protein product is CASSQQQIQETQYF. The chain employs TRBV4-1 and TRBJ2-5; D is unclear. CDR3 length equals 14 residues. The V gene lost 2 bases and the J gene lost 1 base, with 8 bases spanning the gap. CDR1 is MGHRA, CDR2 YSYEKL, per germline.

This clonotype appeared a few times. The V and J genes are TRBV6-1 and TRBJ1-2, with 7 positions matching TRBD1. The V gene end was trimmed by 7 bases and the J gene end by 8 bases; junction bases not matched to a gene: 10. The germline V gene encodes CDR1 MNHNS and CDR2 SASEGT. The CDR3 is 13 residues long. The CDR3 bases are TGTGCCAGCAACATCCGGGACAGTGGGGGCTACACCTTC. Translation: CASNIRDSGGYTF.

This clonotype was picked up many times. The chain employs TRBV5-1 and TRBJ2-1, with D perhaps matching TRBD2 (6 bases). V lost 0 bases, J lost 3 bases, and 7 bases lay in between. CDR1 is SGHRS, CDR2 YFSETQ, per germline. The CDR3 totals 14 residues. The CDR3 sequence is CASSLGTIYNEQFF. DNA of the CDR3: TGCGCCAGCAGCTTGGGGACTATCTACAATGAGCAGTTCTTC.

This clonotype was seen a few times. V gene TRBV28 combines with J gene TRBJ2-5, with D perhaps matching TRBD1 or TRBD2 (5 bases each). V was clipped by 5 bases and J by 5 bases, with 12 bases between them. The germline gives CDR1 MDHEN, CDR2 SYDVKM. CDR3 size: 13 residues. The CDR3 loop is CASSPHGAETQYF. For the CDR3, the DNA is TGTGCCAGCAGTCCCCACGGGGCTGAGACCCAGTACTTC.

V and J are TRBV20-1 and TRBJ2-1; no firm D call. V gave up 4 bases and J gave up 5 bases, with 6 bases separating them. The CDR3 contains 11 residues. Germline assignment: CDR1 DFQATT and CDR2 SNEGSKA (reference sequence). The CDR3 spells CSAKRHNEQFF. The CDR3, as DNA: TGCAGTGCTAAACGGCACAATGAGCAGTTCTTC.

The chain has TRBV5-4 and TRBJ1-1; TRBD1 might be the D (5 bases). The CDR3 contains 14 residues. CDR1 and CDR2 (germline): SGHNT, YYREEE (reference sequence). Deletions cut 4 bases from V and 0 bases from J, with 10 bases between. CDR3 DNA sequence: TGTGCCAGCAGCGCGACAGTTATGAACACTGAAGCTTTCTTT. Its translation: CASSATVMNTEAFF.

Many counts were recorded for this clonotype. The V gene is TRBV4-1, the J gene TRBJ2-5; D is uncertain. Germline CDR1 reads MGHRA; CDR2 reads YSYEKL. The V gene lost 1 base and the J gene lost 2 bases, with 8 bases spanning the gap. The CDR3 spans 14 residues. CDR3 nucleotides: TGCGCCAGCAGCCAAGTGGGCAGGCAAGAGACCCAGTACTTC. The encoded protein is CASSQVGRQETQYF.

Many counts were recorded for this clonotype. This chain links TRBV20-1 with TRBJ1-2; D possibly corresponds to TRBD1 (6 bases). Germline values: CDR1 DFQATT, CDR2 SNEGSKA (reference sequence). The V and J ends lost 3 bases and 4 bases respectively, with 12 bases between them. This CDR3 has 13 amino acids. CDR3 in DNA: TGCAGTGCTAGGCGGACAGCTCTCTATGGCTACACCTTC. The encoded protein is CSARRTALYGYTF.

This clonotype appeared many times. This rearrangement joins TRBV20-1 to TRBJ2-1; 8 nucleotides line up with TRBD2. V was pared by 6 bases and J by 7 bases, with 11 bases of the junction left unmatched. The CDR3 is made up of 14 amino acids. Germline assignment: CDR1 DFQATT and CDR2 SNEGSKA (reference sequence). CDR3 sequence (DNA): TGCAGTGCCCCTACCGGGGGCGGGGGGAATGAGCAGTTCTTC. Translation: CSAPTGGGGNEQFF.

This clonotype has more than one count but fewer than ten. V is TRBV7-8 and J is TRBJ1-5; no firm D call. V was trimmed by 3 bases and J by 7 bases, leaving 10 bases between them. This CDR3 comprises 13 residues. CDR1 SGHVS and CDR2 FQNEAQ come from the germline V gene. Here the CDR3 DNA reads TGTGCCAGCAGCTTCCAAATGGGCCAGCCCCAGCATTTT. Amino acids: CASSFQMGQPQHF.

This chain joins TRBV4-3 and TRBJ2-3, with no clear D. The CDR3 covers 17 residues. Trimming left V 1 base short and J 0 bases short, with 14 bases between. Germline V gives CDR1 LGHNA, CDR2 YSLEER. Here the CDR3 reads CASSQGRQTSSTDTQYF. In DNA, the CDR3 is TGCGCCAGCAGCCAAGGCCGTCAGACCTCTAGCACAGATACGCAGTATTTT.